The next 11 T cell receptor beta chains were all read from a single sample in a study of cytotoxic CD8 clonotypes in ibrutinib-treated CLL. Using immunoSEQ multiplex PCR, the repertoire was profiled, and TCRdb retains in-frame clones only, with some absent. In the table there are fewer than 400,000 clones, 67% of which are singletons. The specimen was PBMCs, collected after 36 months of ibrutinib treatment. All receptors derive from a human donor with chronic lymphocytic leukemia.

The V call is TRBV28, the J call TRBJ1-5; 8 bases map to TRBD1. This CDR3 is built from 15 residues. Germline CDR1 and CDR2: MDHEN and SYDVKM. The V segment lost 5 bases and the J segment 7 bases; nucleotides outside the gene matches: 10. The CDR3 sequence is CASSPPDRVGQPQHF. In DNA, the CDR3 is TGTGCCAGCAGTCCCCCGGACAGGGTAGGACAGCCCCAGCATTTT.

The chain carries TRBV19 and TRBJ2-7; 9 bases match TRBD1. The germline V gene has CDR1 LNHDA and CDR2 SQIVND (reference sequence). This CDR3 spans 13 amino acids. J gave up 6 bases and V 3 bases, and 3 bases lay outside the gene matches. CDR3 coding DNA: TGTGCCAGTAGTATGGGACAGGGCAGCGAGCAGTACTTC. Encoded protein: CASSMGQGSEQYF.

The rearrangement links TRBV11-1 to TRBJ2-3; D is unresolved. Trimming left V 4 bases short and J 2 bases short, with 10 bases between. The CDR3 runs 14 residues. CDR1 is SGHAT and CDR2 is FQDESV in the germline V gene (reference sequence). The CDR3 DNA reads as TGTGCCAGCAGCTGGCCCATTGCCACAGATACGCAGTATTTT. Translating gives CASSWPIATDTQYF.

V is TRBV6-6 and J is TRBJ2-7, with TRBD1 identical over 8 bases. Germline V gives CDR1 MNHNY, CDR2 SVGAGI (reference sequence). J was trimmed by 4 bases and V by 6 bases; bases with no gene match: 8. The CDR3 spans 14 residues. The CDR3, as DNA: TGTGCCAGCAGCAAGGACAGGGCCCTTTACGAGCAGTACTTC. This gives the protein CASSKDRALYEQYF.

The chain combines TRBV7-6 with TRBJ2-3, with TRBD2 matching 7 bases. Germline values: CDR1 SGHVS, CDR2 FNYEAQ. The V segment lost 4 bases and the J segment 1 base; nucleotides outside the gene matches: 5. The CDR3 totals 15 residues. The CDR3 loop is CASSWASGGTDTQYF. CDR3 nucleotide sequence: TGTGCCAGCAGCTGGGCTAGCGGAGGCACAGATACGCAGTATTTT.

The J gene is TRBJ2-1, the V gene TRBV5-1; D perhaps matches TRBD2 (5 bases). V lost 6 bases and J 3 bases, leaving 13 bases between the germline ends. CDR3 size: 14 residues. Germline CDR1 reads SGHRS; CDR2 reads YFSETQ. CDR3 sequence reads: CASNSRSVYNEQFF. CDR3 DNA: TGCGCCAGCAACAGCCGTAGCGTCTACAATGAGCAGTTCTTC. Drawing the rest from reference TRBV5-1 and TRBJ2-1, the complete variable domain is KAGVTQTPRYLIKTRGQQVTLSCSPISGHRSVSWYQQTPGQGLQFLFEYFSETQRNKGNFPGRFSGRQFSNSRSEMNVSTLELGDSALYLCASNSRSVYNEQFFGPGTRLTVL.

The chain uses TRBV7-8 and TRBJ2-2, with D unclear. The CDR3 is made up of 15 amino acids. The germline V gene encodes CDR1 SGHVS and CDR2 FQNEAQ. Between the trimmed V and J ends, which lost 3 bases and 1 base, there was a span of 9 bases. DNA for the CDR3: TGTGCCAGCAGCTTTATTGGTTTGAACACCGGGGAGCTGTTTTTT. This encodes CASSFIGLNTGELFF.

This clone was seen more than once but under ten times. The chain links TRBV27 to TRBJ2-7; 7 bases match TRBD2. Germline CDR1 MNHEY, CDR2 SMNVEV (reference sequence). V lost 5 bases, J lost 2 bases, and 15 bases stayed unmatched. The CDR3 consists of 17 residues. The CDR3 loop reads CASSRLPGFGGAYEQYF. As DNA, the CDR3 is TGTGCCAGCAGTCGATTGCCGGGGTTTGGGGGGGCCTACGAGCAGTACTTC.

The V and J genes are TRBV6-4 and TRBJ1-6; the D is unclear. The CDR3 contains 13 residues. CDR1 and CDR2 (germline): MRHNA, SNTAGT. The ends were cut back, 3 bases at V and 7 bases at J, with 7 bases in the middle. For the CDR3, the DNA is TGTGCCAGCAGTGAAGTGGAAAATTCACCCCTCCACTTT. Translating it yields CASSEVENSPLHF.

The chain combines TRBV6-5 with TRBJ2-1; 11 bases map to TRBD2. V trimming: 0 bases; J trimming: 7 bases; junction bases outside the gene matches: 5. CDR3 size: 16 residues. Germline loops: CDR1 MNHEY, CDR2 SVGAGI. The CDR3: CASSYSLAGGKNEQFF. The CDR3 region has the DNA TGTGCCAGCAGTTACTCGCTAGCGGGAGGTAAAAATGAGCAGTTCTTC.

CDR3 residues: CASSNNGRNIDEQYF. The CDR3, as DNA: TGTGCCAGCAGTAATAACGGGAGAAATATAGACGAGCAGTACTTC. This rearrangement joins TRBV5-8 to TRBJ2-7, with D possibly TRBD2 on 6 matching bases. V was trimmed by 5 bases and J by 5 bases, leaving 20 bases between them. The CDR3 covers 15 residues. Germline values: CDR1 SGHTS, CDR2 YDEGEE.